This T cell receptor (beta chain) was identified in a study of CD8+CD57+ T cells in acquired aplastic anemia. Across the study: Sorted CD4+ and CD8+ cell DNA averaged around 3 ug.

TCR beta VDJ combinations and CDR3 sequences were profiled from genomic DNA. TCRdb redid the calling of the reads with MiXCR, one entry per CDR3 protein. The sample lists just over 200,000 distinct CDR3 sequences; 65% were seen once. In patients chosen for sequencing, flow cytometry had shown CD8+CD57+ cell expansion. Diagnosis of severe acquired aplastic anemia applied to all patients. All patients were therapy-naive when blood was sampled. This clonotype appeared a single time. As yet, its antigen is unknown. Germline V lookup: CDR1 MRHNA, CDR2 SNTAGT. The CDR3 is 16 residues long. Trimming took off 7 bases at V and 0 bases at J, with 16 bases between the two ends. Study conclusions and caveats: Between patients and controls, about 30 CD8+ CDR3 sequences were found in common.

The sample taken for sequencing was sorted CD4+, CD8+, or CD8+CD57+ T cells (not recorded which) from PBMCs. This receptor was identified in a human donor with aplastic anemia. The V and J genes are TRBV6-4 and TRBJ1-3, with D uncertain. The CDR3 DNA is TGTGCCAGCATGGTCCATGTGGATTTCTCTGGAAACACCATATATTTT. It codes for CASMVHVDFSGNTIYF.